These T cell receptor beta chains were read from a single sample in a study of molecular identifiers for immune sequencing clone quantification. TCRdb re-called the PCR reads with MiXCR, one entry per CDR3 protein. The sample consists of 250,000 to 350,000 distinct CDR3 sequences, 20% to 25% of them appearing once. Sample: naive CD8+ T cells from blood, with Jurkat cell RNA spiked in. The receptors come from a human donor in good health. Some libraries in this study had Jurkat cell RNA spiked in. CDR3s include the opening cysteine and the closing phenylalanine or tryptophan. A D gene is named only where the DNA matches it firmly. The listing skips clone size in some rows; elsewhere it reads once, few, many or a size class.

>TRBV7-9|TRBJ2-3|many|14|-
CASSPEEAPDTQYF
TGTGCCAGCAGCCCCGAGGAAGCGCCAGATACGCAGTATTTT
>TRBV7-9|TRBJ2-1|few|18|TRBD2
CASSHPSDGTSGNNEQFF
TGTGCCAGCAGCCACCCTTCGGACGGGACTAGCGGGAACAATGAGCAGTTCTTC
>TRBV7-3|TRBJ1-1|many|13|TRBD1
CASSLQGAYEAFF
TGTGCCAGCAGCCTACAGGGGGCATATGAAGCTTTCTTT
>TRBV14|TRBJ2-3|few|13|-
CASSETSTDTQYF
TGTGCCAGCAGCGAAACCTCCACAGATACGCAGTATTTT
>TRBV12-3/TRBV12-4|TRBJ2-1|many|15|-
CASSLSPRGTNEQFF
TGTGCCAGCAGTTTGAGTCCCAGGGGCACGAATGAGCAGTTCTTC
>TRBV12-3/TRBV12-4|TRBJ2-7|few|15|-
CASSLNRGHSSEQYF
TGTGCCAGCAGTTTAAATCGCGGCCACTCGTCCGAGCAGTACTTC
>TRBV20-1|TRBJ2-3|-|16|-
CSAPNHRTASTDTQYF
TGCAGTGCCCCAAACCACCGGACAGCTAGCACAGATACGCAGTATTTT
>TRBV3-1|TRBJ1-1|-|15|-
CASSHERPANTEAFF
TGTGCCAGCAGCCATGAACGTCCGGCTAACACTGAAGCTTTCTTT
>TRBV9|TRBJ2-4|many|13|-
CASSVDRQAIQYF
TGTGCCAGCAGCGTAGACAGGCAGGCCATTCAGTACTTC
>TRBV27|TRBJ2-1|few|16|-
CASSLSTRQGPNEQFF
TGTGCCAGCAGTTTATCGACCCGACAAGGGCCCAATGAGCAGTTCTTC
>TRBV20-1|TRBJ2-3|many|13|-
CSASDGRTDTQYF
TGCAGTGCTAGTGACGGACGAACAGATACGCAGTATTTT
>TRBV27|TRBJ1-5|many|15|TRBD1
CASSLGQGFGQPQHF
TGTGCCAGCAGTTTGGGACAGGGCTTTGGTCAGCCCCAGCATTTT
>TRBV9|TRBJ2-2|many|16|TRBD1
CASSVEDRGNTGELFF
TGTGCCAGCAGCGTAGAGGACAGGGGGAACACCGGGGAGCTGTTTTTT
>TRBV29-1|TRBJ2-1|few|14|TRBD2
CSFRGELAGVEQFF
TGCAGCTTCCGAGGAGAACTAGCGGGAGTAGAGCAGTTCTTC
>TRBV7-9|TRBJ2-3|many|15|TRBD1
CASSFGQGRTDTQYF
TGTGCCAGCAGCTTCGGACAGGGTAGGACAGATACGCAGTATTTT
>TRBV7-6|TRBJ2-5|-|14|TRBD2
CASSSTGTTETQYF
TGTGCCAGCAGCTCGACCGGGACTACAGAGACCCAGTACTTC
>TRBV12-3/TRBV12-4|TRBJ1-4|many|14|-
CASSLSLGDEKLFF
TGTGCCAGCAGTTTATCTCTGGGAGATGAAAAACTGTTTTTT
>TRBV7-2|TRBJ2-7|many|15|-
CASSPRDGLFYEQYF
TGTGCCAGCAGCCCGCGGGACGGCCTGTTCTACGAGCAGTACTTC
>TRBV3-1|TRBJ2-2|many|16|TRBD2
CASSHLSGGVTGELFF
TGTGCCAGCAGCCACCTTAGCGGGGGGGTCACCGGGGAGCTGTTTTTT
>TRBV11-2|TRBJ2-1|few|16|-
CASSLDVQSSYNEQFF
TGTGCCAGCAGCTTAGATGTTCAAAGCTCCTACAATGAGCAGTTCTTC
>TRBV6-5|TRBJ2-3|many|16|-
CASSYSIDSGGDTQYF
TGTGCCAGCAGTTACTCGATTGACTCTGGCGGAGATACGCAGTATTTT
>TRBV30|TRBJ2-1|many|13|TRBD2
CACTSGSYNEQFF
TGTGCCTGCACTAGCGGGAGTTATAATGAGCAGTTCTTC
>TRBV12-3/TRBV12-4|TRBJ2-7|-|13|TRBD1
CASGWGQAYEQYF
TGTGCCAGCGGTTGGGGACAGGCCTACGAGCAGTACTTC
>TRBV4-3|TRBJ2-1|many|17|TRBD1
CASSQDVSGTGANEQFF
TGCGCCAGCAGCCAAGATGTTAGTGGGACAGGGGCTAATGAGCAGTTCTTC
>TRBV7-9|TRBJ2-4|many|16|TRBD1
CASSLGTGGAANIQYF
TGTGCCAGCAGCTTAGGGACAGGGGGCGCGGCAAACATTCAGTACTTC
>TRBV20-1|TRBJ2-1|few|14|-
CSANDYNSYNEQFF
TGCAGTGCTAATGACTACAACTCCTACAATGAGCAGTTCTTC
>TRBV29-1|TRBJ2-7|few|16|TRBD1
CSVRTRGQGIFYEQYF
TGCAGCGTTCGGACCCGGGGACAGGGGATTTTCTACGAGCAGTACTTC
>TRBV19|TRBJ1-1|-|15|-
CASSILKGTNTEAFF
TGTGCCAGTAGTATCTTGAAGGGAACGAACACTGAAGCTTTCTTT
>TRBV7-9|TRBJ1-6|many|14|TRBD1
CASSSGQGISPLHF
TGTGCCAGCAGTTCGGGACAGGGCATTTCACCCCTCCACTTT
>TRBV12-3/TRBV12-4|TRBJ2-2|few|16|-
CASTRGTGRYSGELFF
TGTGCCAGCACCAGAGGTACAGGGAGGTATTCCGGGGAGCTGTTTTTT
>TRBV30|TRBJ2-3|-|14|TRBD2
CAWSRTRFTDTQYF
TGTGCCTGGAGCAGGACTAGATTCACAGATACGCAGTATTTT
>TRBV7-2|TRBJ2-3|-|15|-
CASSFLAPNTDTQYF
TGTGCCAGCAGCTTTCTAGCACCTAACACAGATACGCAGTATTTT
>TRBV30|TRBJ1-5|many|14|TRBD1
CAWSEGASNQPQHF
TGTGCCTGGAGTGAGGGGGCATCGAATCAGCCCCAGCATTTT
>TRBV29-1|TRBJ2-7|many|12|TRBD2
CSGVGTSDEQYF
TGCAGCGGTGTAGGGACTAGCGACGAGCAGTACTTC
>TRBV7-2|TRBJ2-7|once|17|-
CASSLPRTVDLAYEQYF
TGTGCCAGCAGCTTACCTCGTACAGTGGATTTGGCATACGAGCAGTACTTC
>TRBV24-1|TRBJ2-3|many|13|TRBD2
CATKAGSTDTQYF
TGTGCCACCAAAGCGGGAAGCACAGATACGCAGTATTTT
>TRBV6-5|TRBJ2-1|many|15|TRBD1
CASSYTGVDYNEQFF
TGTGCCAGCAGTTACACAGGGGTTGATTACAATGAGCAGTTCTTC
>TRBV6-2/TRBV6-3|TRBJ2-1|-|14|TRBD2
CASSGASGYNEQFF
TGTGCCAGCAGTGGGGCTAGCGGTTACAATGAGCAGTTCTTC
>TRBV4-1|TRBJ2-7|many|15|-
CASSQDQGNYYEQYF
TGCGCCAGCAGCCAAGATCAGGGCAACTACTACGAGCAGTACTTC
>TRBV5-1|TRBJ2-5|many|15|-
CASSTTGDGGETQYF
TGCGCCAGCAGCACCACAGGGGACGGGGGGGAGACCCAGTACTTC
>TRBV9|TRBJ2-4|many|14|TRBD2
CASSPGTRFDIQYF
TGTGCCAGCAGCCCGGGGACTAGATTCGACATTCAGTACTTC
>TRBV7-2|TRBJ2-7|many|15|TRBD2
CASSFETSDSYEQYF
TGTGCCAGCAGCTTCGAAACTAGCGACTCCTACGAGCAGTACTTC
>TRBV9|TRBJ2-3|many|16|-
CASSVVATGVRDTQYF
TGTGCCAGCAGCGTAGTGGCGACCGGAGTCCGGGATACGCAGTATTTT
>TRBV4-3|TRBJ2-3|many|13|-
CASSQSGTDTQYF
TGCGCCAGCAGCCAATCTGGCACAGATACGCAGTATTTT
>TRBV29-1|TRBJ1-2|many|14|-
CSVAGGSFGYGYTF
TGCAGCGTTGCCGGAGGGAGTTTTGGCTATGGCTACACCTTC
>TRBV2|TRBJ1-5|-|15|-
CASSDHRTSNQPQHF
TGTGCCAGCAGTGACCACAGGACGAGCAATCAGCCCCAGCATTTT
>TRBV29-1|TRBJ2-5|many|16|-
CSVEDPTDWAQETQYF
TGCAGCGTTGAAGATCCTACTGACTGGGCCCAAGAGACCCAGTACTTC
>TRBV6-1|TRBJ2-7|many|14|-
CATFGNPGIYEQYF
TGTGCCACATTCGGCAACCCCGGGATCTACGAGCAGTACTTC
>TRBV29-1|TRBJ1-3|many|14|TRBD1
CSVQTGESGNTIYF
TGCAGCGTACAAACAGGGGAGTCTGGAAACACCATATATTTT
>TRBV4-1|TRBJ2-7|-|16|TRBD1
CASSQAKDRAAYEQYF
TGCGCCAGCAGCCAAGCTAAAGACAGGGCCGCCTACGAGCAGTACTTC
>TRBV5-4|TRBJ1-2|many|16|-
CASSLMKPPLRYGYTF
TGTGCCAGCAGCTTGATGAAACCCCCACTACGGTATGGCTACACCTTC
>TRBV7-9|TRBJ2-7|-|16|TRBD2
CASSPPPGTSVYEQYF
TGTGCCAGCAGCCCCCCTCCCGGGACTAGCGTCTACGAGCAGTACTTC
>TRBV12-3/TRBV12-4|TRBJ1-2|-|16|-
CASSPSYTLPNYGYAF
TGTGCCAGCAGTCCCAGTTATACCCTTCCTAACTATGGCTACGCCTTC
>TRBV7-6|TRBJ2-2|many|17|TRBD2
CASSPTLAGLNTGELFF
TGTGCCAGCAGCCCAACCCTAGCGGGGTTGAACACCGGGGAGCTGTTTTTT
>TRBV5-6|TRBJ2-3|-|16|-
CASSYGTGASADTQYF
TGTGCCAGCAGCTATGGAACGGGGGCGTCCGCAGATACGCAGTATTTT
>TRBV6-2/TRBV6-3|TRBJ1-1|many|13|-
CASSYAGNTEAFF
TGTGCCAGCAGTTACGCAGGGAACACTGAAGCTTTCTTT
>TRBV2|TRBJ2-2|many|14|-
CATRWAANTGELFF
TGTGCCACCCGGTGGGCCGCGAACACCGGGGAGCTGTTTTTT
>TRBV29-1|TRBJ1-2|many|14|-
CSVEGQERFYGYTF
TGCAGCGTTGAAGGACAGGAGAGGTTCTATGGCTACACCTTC